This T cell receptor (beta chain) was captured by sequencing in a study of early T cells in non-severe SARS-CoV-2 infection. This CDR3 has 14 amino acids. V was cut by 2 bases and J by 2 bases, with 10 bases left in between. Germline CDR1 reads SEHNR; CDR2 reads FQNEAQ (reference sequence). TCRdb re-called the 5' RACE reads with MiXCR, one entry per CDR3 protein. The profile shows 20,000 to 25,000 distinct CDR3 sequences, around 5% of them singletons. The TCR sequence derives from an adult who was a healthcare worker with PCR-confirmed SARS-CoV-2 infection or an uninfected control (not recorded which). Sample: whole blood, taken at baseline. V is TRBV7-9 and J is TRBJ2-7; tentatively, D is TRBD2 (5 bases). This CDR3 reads CASSLTDSTYEQYF. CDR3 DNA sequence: TGTGCCAGCAGCTTAACGGACTCAACCTACGAGCAGTACTTC.